The rows below give T cell receptor beta chains drawn from one sample of a study of blood T cell repertoires in COVID-19. Generated by immunoSEQ multiplex PCR, the TCRdb table keeps only in-frame clones and is missing some. The data show roughly 17,000 clones, about 88% seen once. Material: peripheral blood. The receptors were sampled from a human donor in a cohort sampled during active COVID-19. CDR3s leave out the opening cysteine and the closing phenylalanine or tryptophan. Some rows mark clone size as missing; the rest say once, few, many or name a class of expanded clone.

V	J	size	CDR3
TRBV6-6	TRBJ1-1	.	ASLTGSDTEAF
TRBV6-5	TRBJ2-7	.	ASGGRSYYEQY
TRBV5-4	TRBJ1-1	.	ASSLDPTLAGEAF
TRBV6-2/TRBV6-3	TRBJ1-2	.	ASSYSGGRLRGYT
TRBV2	TRBJ1-1	.	ASSEAMTGGGLKAF
TRBV19	TRBJ2-5	.	ASSFGTRGETQY
TRBV28	TRBJ1-4	.	ASSLPTGRAEKLF
TRBV3-1/TRBV3-2	TRBJ2-7	once	ASSQDSGAFYEQY
TRBV5-1	TRBJ2-1	.	ASSLVSAHTNEQF
TRBV21-1	TRBJ2-7	.	ASTLEKTGGPPYEQY
TRBV15	TRBJ2-3	.	ATSTLNRGRTDTQY
TRBV29-1	TRBJ2-1	once	SVDSRGNEQF
TRBV29-1	TRBJ1-1	.	SALEPGSEAF
TRBV21-1	TRBJ2-7	.	ASSKESTSGGYEQY
TRBV5-1	TRBJ1-1	.	ASSPNRQGPEAF
TRBV9	TRBJ2-7	.	ASSVEAGYEDEQY
TRBV19	TRBJ2-7	.	ASSGVGVSYEQY
TRBV10-3	TRBJ1-2	.	AISDGGLDYGYT
TRBV1	TRBJ2-6	.	TSSQDGLCFSGANVLT
TRBV9	TRBJ2-3	.	ASSVGPNQGGETYTQY
TRBV25-1	TRBJ2-7	.	ASTQTGKQY
TRBV19	TRBJ1-5	.	ASSIAYRRSNQPQH
TRBV12-3/TRBV12-4	TRBJ2-5	.	ASIMTGQETQY
TRBV7-2	TRBJ1-1	.	ASSPTGGENTEAF
TRBV6-6	TRBJ2-2	.	ASSYGGSGAGELF